This T cell receptor beta chain appears in the sequencing data of a study of blood T cell repertoires in COVID-19. About the study: Acute-phase and convalescent COVID-19 samples originated in the United States, Italy and Spain. In each case, the material was cDNA or gDNA derived from T cells, B-cell-depleted T cells, or PBMCs.

CDR3 length: 15 residues. In germline, CDR1 is SGDLS, CDR2 YYNGEE. V was shortened by 0 bases and J by 7 bases, with 13 bases between the two germline ends. As processed by the authors: Reference gene primer amplification gave nucleated cell count estimates. The protocol was immunoSEQ multiplex PCR, while the TCRdb copy is restricted to in-frame clones and leaves out a portion. Clonal size and the V and J genes are those of that table, whereas D and trimming came from the DNA. The sample yields more than 85,000 clones, 85% to 95% seen once. The source material was peripheral blood. The TCR was taken from a man aged 55 to 69 with acute or convalescent COVID-19. The chain joins TRBV9 to TRBJ1-4; the D is unclear. DNA for the CDR3: TGTGCCAGCAGCGTAGGGTGGGCGGGCAGTGAAAAACTGTTTTTT. It encodes CASSVGWAGSEKLFF. Looking up the rest from reference TRBV9 and TRBJ1-4 gives the full variable domain: DSGVTQTPKHLITATGQRVTLRCSPRSGDLSVYWYQQSLDQGLQFLIQYYNGEERAKGNILERFSAQQFPDLHSELNLSSLELGDSALYFCASSVGWAGSEKLFFGSGTQLSVL.